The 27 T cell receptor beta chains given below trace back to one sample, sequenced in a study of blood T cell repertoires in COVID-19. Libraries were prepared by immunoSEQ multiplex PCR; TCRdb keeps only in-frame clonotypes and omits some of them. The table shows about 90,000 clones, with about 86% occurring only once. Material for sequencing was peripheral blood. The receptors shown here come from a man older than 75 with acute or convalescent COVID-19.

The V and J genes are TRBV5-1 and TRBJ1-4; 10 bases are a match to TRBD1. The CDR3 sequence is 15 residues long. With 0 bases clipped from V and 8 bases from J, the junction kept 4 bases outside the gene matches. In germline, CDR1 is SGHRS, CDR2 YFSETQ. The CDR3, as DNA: TGCGCCAGCAGCTTGGCCGGGACAGGGGACGAAAAACTGTTTTTT. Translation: CASSLAGTGDEKLFF.

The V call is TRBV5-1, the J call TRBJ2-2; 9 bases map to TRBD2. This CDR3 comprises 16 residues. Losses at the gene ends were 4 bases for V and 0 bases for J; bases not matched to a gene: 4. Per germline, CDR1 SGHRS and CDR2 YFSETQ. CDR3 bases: TGCGCCAGCAGCACTAGCGGGTTATCGAACACCGGGGAGCTGTTTTTT. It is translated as CASSTSGLSNTGELFF. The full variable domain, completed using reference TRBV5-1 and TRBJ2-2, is KAGVTQTPRYLIKTRGQQVTLSCSPISGHRSVSWYQQTPGQGLQFLFEYFSETQRNKGNFPGRFSGRQFSNSRSEMNVSTLELGDSALYLCASSTSGLSNTGELFFGEGSRLTVL.

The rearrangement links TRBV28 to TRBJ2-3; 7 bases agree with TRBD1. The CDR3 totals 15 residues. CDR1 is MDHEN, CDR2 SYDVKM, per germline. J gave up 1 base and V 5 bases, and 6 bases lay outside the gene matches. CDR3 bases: TGTGCCAGCAGTCGGACCGGGACAGGCACAGATACGCAGTATTTT. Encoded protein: CASSRTGTGTDTQYF.

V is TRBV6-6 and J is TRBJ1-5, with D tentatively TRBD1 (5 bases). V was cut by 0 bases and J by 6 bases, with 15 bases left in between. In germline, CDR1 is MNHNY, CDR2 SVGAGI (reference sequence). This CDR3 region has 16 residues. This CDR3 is CASSYSRARGGQPQHF. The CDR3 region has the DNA TGTGCCAGCAGTTACTCCCGGGCGAGGGGAGGTCAGCCCCAGCATTTT.

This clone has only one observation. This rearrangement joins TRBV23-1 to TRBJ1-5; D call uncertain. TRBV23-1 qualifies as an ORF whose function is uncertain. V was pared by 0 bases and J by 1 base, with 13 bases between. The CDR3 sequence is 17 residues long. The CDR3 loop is CASSQSIGSCSNQPQHF. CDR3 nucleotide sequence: TGCGCCAGCAGTCAATCCATCGGGAGCTGCAGCAATCAGCCCCAGCATTTT.

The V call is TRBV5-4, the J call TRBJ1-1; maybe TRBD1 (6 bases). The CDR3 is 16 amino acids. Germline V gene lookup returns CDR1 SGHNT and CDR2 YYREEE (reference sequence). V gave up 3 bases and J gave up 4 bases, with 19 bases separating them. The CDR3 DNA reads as TGTGCCAGCAGCTACGGACAGAGAATAGGGGGCACTGAAGCTTTCTTT. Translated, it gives CASSYGQRIGGTEAFF.

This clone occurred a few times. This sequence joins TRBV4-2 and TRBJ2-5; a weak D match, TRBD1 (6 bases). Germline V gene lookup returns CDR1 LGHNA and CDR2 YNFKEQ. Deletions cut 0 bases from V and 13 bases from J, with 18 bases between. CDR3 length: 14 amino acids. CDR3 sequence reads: CASSQELRQAAPYF. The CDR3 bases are TGTGCCAGCAGCCAAGAGTTACGACAGGCCGCCCCGTACTTC.

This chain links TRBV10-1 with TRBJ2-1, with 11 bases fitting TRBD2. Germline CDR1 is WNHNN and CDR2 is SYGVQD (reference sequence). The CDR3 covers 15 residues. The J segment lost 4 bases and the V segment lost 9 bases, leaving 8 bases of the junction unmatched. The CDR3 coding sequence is TGCGCCAGGAGTCTAGGGACTAGCGGATACAATGAGCAGTTCTTC. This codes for CARSLGTSGYNEQFF.

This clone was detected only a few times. DNA for the CDR3: TGCAGCGTTGATTTGGGACAGGGTCTCTACGAGCAGTACTTC. This translates into CSVDLGQGLYEQYF. The V and J genes are TRBV29-1 and TRBJ2-7; 9 bases line up with TRBD1. The CDR3 has 14 amino acids. V gave up 3 bases and J gave up 3 bases; unmatched junction bases: 6. CDR1 is SQVTM, CDR2 ANQGSEA, per germline.

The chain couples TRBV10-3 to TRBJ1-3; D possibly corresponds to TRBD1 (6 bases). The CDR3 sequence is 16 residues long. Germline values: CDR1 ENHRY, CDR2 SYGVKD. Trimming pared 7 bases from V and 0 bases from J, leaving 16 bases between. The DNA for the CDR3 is TGTGCCATCACCCGGGGGGGGGCCATCTCTGGAAACACCATATATTTT. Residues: CAITRGGAISGNTIYF.

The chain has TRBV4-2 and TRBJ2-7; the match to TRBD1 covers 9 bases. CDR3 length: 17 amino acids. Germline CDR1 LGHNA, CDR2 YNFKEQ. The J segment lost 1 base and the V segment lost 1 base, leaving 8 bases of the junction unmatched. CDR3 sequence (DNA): TGTGCCAGCAGCCAAGTACATTCTGGACAGGGGTCCTACGAGCAGTACTTC. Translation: CASSQVHSGQGSYEQYF.

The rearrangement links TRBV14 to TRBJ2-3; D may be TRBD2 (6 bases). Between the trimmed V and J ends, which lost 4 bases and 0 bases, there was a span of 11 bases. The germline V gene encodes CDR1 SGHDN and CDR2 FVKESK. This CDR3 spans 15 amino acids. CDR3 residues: CASSPLGGSTDTQYF. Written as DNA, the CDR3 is TGTGCCAGCAGCCCTCTCGGGGGAAGCACAGATACGCAGTATTTT.

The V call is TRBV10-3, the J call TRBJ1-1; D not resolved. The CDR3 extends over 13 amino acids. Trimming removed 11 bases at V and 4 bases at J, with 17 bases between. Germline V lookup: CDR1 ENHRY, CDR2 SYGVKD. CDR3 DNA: TGTGCCGCGGGCGAGGCTAAAGGCACTGAAGCTTTCTTT. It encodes CAAGEAKGTEAFF.

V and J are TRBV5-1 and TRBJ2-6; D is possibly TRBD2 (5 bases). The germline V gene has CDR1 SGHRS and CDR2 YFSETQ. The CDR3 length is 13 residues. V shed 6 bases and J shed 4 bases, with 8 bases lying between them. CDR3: CASTGVGANVLTF. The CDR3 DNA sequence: TGCGCCAGCACCGGGGTCGGGGCCAACGTCCTGACTTTC.

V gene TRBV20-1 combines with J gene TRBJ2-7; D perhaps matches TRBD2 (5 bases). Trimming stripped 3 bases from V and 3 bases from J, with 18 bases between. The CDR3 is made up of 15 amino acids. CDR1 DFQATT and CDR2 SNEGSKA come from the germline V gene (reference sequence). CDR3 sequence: CSASGGSLPFYEQYF. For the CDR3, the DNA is TGCAGTGCTAGTGGAGGCTCACTTCCATTCTACGAGCAGTACTTC.

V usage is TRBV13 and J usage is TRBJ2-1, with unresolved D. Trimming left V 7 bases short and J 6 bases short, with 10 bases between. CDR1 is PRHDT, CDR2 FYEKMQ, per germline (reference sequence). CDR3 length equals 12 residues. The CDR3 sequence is CASTTGINEQFF. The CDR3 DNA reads TGTGCCAGCACCACGGGTATCAATGAGCAGTTCTTC.

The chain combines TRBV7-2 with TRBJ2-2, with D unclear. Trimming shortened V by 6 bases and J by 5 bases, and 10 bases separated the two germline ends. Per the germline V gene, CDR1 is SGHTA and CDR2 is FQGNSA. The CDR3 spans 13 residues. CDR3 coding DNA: TGTGCCAGCAGTCATGGCGGTACCGGGGAGCTGTTTTTT. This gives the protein CASSHGGTGELFF.

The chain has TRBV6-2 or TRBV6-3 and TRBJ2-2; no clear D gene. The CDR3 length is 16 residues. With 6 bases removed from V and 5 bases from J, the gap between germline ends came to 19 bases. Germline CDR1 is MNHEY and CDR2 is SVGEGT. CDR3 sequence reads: CASSRNQLRGTGELFF. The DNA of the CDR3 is TGTGCCAGCAGCCGCAATCAATTACGAGGAACCGGGGAGCTGTTTTTT.

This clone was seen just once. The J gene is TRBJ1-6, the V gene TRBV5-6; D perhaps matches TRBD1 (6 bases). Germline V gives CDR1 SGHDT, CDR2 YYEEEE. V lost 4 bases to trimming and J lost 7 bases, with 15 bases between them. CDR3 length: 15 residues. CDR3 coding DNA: TGTGCCAGCAGCCGTCGGACGGGACAAAATTCACCCCTCCACTTT. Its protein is CASSRRTGQNSPLHF.

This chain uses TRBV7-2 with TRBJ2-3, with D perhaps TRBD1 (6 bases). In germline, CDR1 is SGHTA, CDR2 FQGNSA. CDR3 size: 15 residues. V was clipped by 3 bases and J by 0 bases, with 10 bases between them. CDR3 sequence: CASSLRGQSTDTQYF. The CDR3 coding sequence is TGTGCCAGCAGCTTGAGGGGACAAAGCACAGATACGCAGTATTTT.

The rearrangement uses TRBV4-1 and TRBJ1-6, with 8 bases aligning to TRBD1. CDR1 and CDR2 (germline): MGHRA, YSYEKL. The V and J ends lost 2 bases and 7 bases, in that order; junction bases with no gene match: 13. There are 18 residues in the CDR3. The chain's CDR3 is CASSQLISLDRVNSPLHF. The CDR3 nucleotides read TGCGCCAGCAGCCAACTTATTTCGTTGGACAGGGTAAATTCACCCCTCCACTTT.

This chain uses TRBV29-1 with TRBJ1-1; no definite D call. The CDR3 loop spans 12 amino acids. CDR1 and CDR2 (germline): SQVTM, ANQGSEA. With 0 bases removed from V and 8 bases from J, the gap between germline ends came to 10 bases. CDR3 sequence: CSVEDGVTEAFF. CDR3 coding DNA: TGCAGCGTTGAAGATGGAGTTACCGAAGCTTTCTTT.

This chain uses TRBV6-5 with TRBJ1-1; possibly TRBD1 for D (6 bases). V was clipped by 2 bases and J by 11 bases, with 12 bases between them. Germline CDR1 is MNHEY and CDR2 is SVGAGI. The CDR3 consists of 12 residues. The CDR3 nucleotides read TGTGCCAGCAGTTACCCGGGGGGCGCCGCTTTCTTT. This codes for CASSYPGGAAFF.

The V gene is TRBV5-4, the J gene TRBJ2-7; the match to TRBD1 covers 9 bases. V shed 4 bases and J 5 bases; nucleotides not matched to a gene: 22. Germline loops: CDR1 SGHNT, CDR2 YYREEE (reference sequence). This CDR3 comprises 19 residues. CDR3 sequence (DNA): TGTGCCAGCAGCGGCAAGGGACAGGGAAGCAATGTGGCCCTTCACGAGCAGTACTTC. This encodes CASSGKGQGSNVALHEQYF.

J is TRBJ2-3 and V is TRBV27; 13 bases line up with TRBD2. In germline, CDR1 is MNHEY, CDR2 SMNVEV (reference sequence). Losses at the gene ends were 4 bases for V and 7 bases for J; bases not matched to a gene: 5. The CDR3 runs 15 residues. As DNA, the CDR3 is TGTGCCAGCAGTTATGGACTAGCGGGAGTAAATACGCAGTATTTT. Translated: CASSYGLAGVNTQYF.

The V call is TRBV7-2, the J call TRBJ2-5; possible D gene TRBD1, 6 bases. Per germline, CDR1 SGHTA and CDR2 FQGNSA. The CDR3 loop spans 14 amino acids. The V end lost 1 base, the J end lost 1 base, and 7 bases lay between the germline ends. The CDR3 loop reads CASSLVGGQETQYF. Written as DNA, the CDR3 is TGTGCCAGCAGCTTAGTAGGGGGCCAAGAGACCCAGTACTTC.

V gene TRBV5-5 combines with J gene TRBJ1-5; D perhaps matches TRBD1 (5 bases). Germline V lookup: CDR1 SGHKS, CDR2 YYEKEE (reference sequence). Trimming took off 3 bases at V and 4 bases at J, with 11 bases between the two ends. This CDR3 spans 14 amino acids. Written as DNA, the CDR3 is TGTGCCAGCAGCTACAGTCAGGGTAATCAGCCCCAGCATTTT. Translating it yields CASSYSQGNQPQHF.